This passage covers 24 T cell receptor beta chains from one sample sequenced in a study of beta chain features in type 1 diabetes. General study results and limits: Within each of all four CD4+ subsets, Type 1 diabetes patients had TCRB CDR3s that were moderately but significantly shorter.

The entirety of the isolated RNA underwent reverse transcription, so expressed TCRB transcripts were sequenced. Generated by immunoSEQ multiplex PCR, the TCRdb table keeps only in-frame clones and is missing some. The profile shows over 55,000 clones, 52% of them singletons. These receptors have no identified antigens. Sequenced sample: Tregs from blood. Receptors originate from a woman aged 40 to 49 with type 1 diabetes.

The genes are TRBV5-1 and TRBJ2-1; tentative D call: TRBD1 (5 bases). CDR1 is SGHRS and CDR2 is YFSETQ in the germline V gene. The V end was cut by 2 bases, the J end by 6 bases, with 12 bases between. This CDR3 has 14 amino acids. The CDR3 sequence is CASSLGQGSNEQFF. CDR3 sequence (DNA): TGCGCCAGCAGCTTAGGGCAGGGTAGCAATGAGCAGTTCTTC.

This clone has ten or more counts. This chain uses TRBV7-9 with TRBJ2-2; no clear D. The CDR3 is 13 amino acids. V was trimmed by 5 bases and J by 5 bases, leaving 9 bases between them. Looked up from germline, CDR1 is SEHNR and CDR2 is FQNEAQ (reference sequence). The CDR3 spells CASSNFGTGELFF. The CDR3 DNA follows: TGTGCCAGCAGCAACTTCGGGACCGGGGAGCTGTTTTTT.

The V and J genes are TRBV5-1 and TRBJ2-5; 7 bases fit TRBD2. From germline, CDR1 is SGHRS and CDR2 YFSETQ. The CDR3 contains 13 residues. V lost 6 bases to trimming and J lost 2 bases; unmatched junction nucleotides: 4. CDR3 DNA sequence: TGCGCCAGCAAGGGCGGGGGACAAGAGACCCAGTACTTC. It encodes CASKGGGQETQYF.

This chain uses TRBV6-5 with TRBJ2-5; D gene ambiguous. The DNA end lines up better with TRBJ2-7; the J call may be wrong. The CDR3 has 13 amino acids. The germline CDR1 and CDR2 sequences are MNHEY and SVGAGI. The CDR3 region is CASSRGETYEQYF. CDR3 DNA sequence: TGTGCCAGCAGCCGAGGAGAAACCTACGAGCAGTACTTC.

In its sample, this clone was seen a few times. The CDR3 loop reads CASSTTSGGAAAKNIQYF. The CDR3 DNA follows: TGTGCCAGCAGCACCACTAGCGGGGGGGCAGCGGCCAAAAACATTCAGTACTTC. The genes are TRBV25-1 and TRBJ2-4, with 13 bases matching TRBD2. The ends lost 6 bases at V and 1 base at J; junction bases unmatched: 9. This CDR3 has 18 residues. CDR1 is MGHDK, CDR2 SYGVNS, per germline.

This clone has just a few counts. The chain joins TRBV28 to TRBJ2-1; the D gene is possibly TRBD2 (5 bases). CDR1 MDHEN and CDR2 SYDVKM come from the germline V gene. The CDR3 has 15 amino acids. V lost 3 bases and J lost 4, with 13 bases in between. The CDR3 DNA reads TGTGCCAGCAGTTTGGGCGGCGGGCCTTACAATGAGCAGTTCTTC. This codes for CASSLGGGPYNEQFF. Full variable domain (rest looked up from reference TRBV28 and TRBJ2-1): DVKVTQSSRYLVKRTGEKVFLECVQDMDHENMFWYRQDPGLGLRLIYFSYDVKMKEKGDIPEGYSVSREKKERFSLILESASTNQTSMYLCASSLGGGPYNEQFFGPGTRLTVL.

This chain uses TRBV5-6 with TRBJ2-7; 8 bases align to TRBD1. V shed 4 bases, J shed 4 bases, and the junction held 10 bases outside the gene matches. The CDR3 extends over 15 amino acids. Germline CDR1 is SGHDT and CDR2 is YYEEEE. CDR3 region: CASSDSGTGQYEQYF. For the CDR3, the DNA is TGTGCCAGCAGCGATTCCGGGACAGGACAATACGAGCAGTACTTC.

The chain carries TRBV7-8 and TRBJ1-1, with 7 bases aligning to TRBD1. This CDR3 is built from 13 residues. Germline-derived CDR1 and CDR2 are SGHVS and FQNEAQ. The ends lost 5 bases at V and 10 bases at J; junction bases unmatched: 10. The DNA for the CDR3 is TGTGCCAGCAGCCTCCGACAGGGAAGAGGAGCTTTCTTT. This gives the protein CASSLRQGRGAFF.

Only a few counts were recorded for this clone. V is TRBV19 and J is TRBJ2-5, with 7 bases that match TRBD1. This CDR3 has 13 amino acids. V gave up 6 bases and J gave up 2 bases; unmatched junction bases: 3. Germline CDR1 and CDR2: LNHDA and SQIVND (reference sequence). The CDR3 sequence: CASSPGQQETQYF. The CDR3, as DNA: TGTGCCAGTAGCCCGGGACAGCAAGAGACCCAGTACTTC.

This chain joins TRBV2 and TRBJ1-5, with D possibly matching TRBD1 (5 bases). CDR1 and CDR2 from the germline V gene are SNHLY and FYNNEI. V gave up 2 bases and J gave up 7 bases, with 15 bases separating them. This CDR3 is built from 15 residues. CDR3 sequence reads: CASSELSGRNQPQHF. CDR3 nucleotide sequence: TGTGCCAGCAGTGAACTGTCAGGGAGGAACCAGCCCCAGCATTTT.

This sequence joins TRBV7-3 and TRBJ2-7, with D maybe TRBD1 (5 bases). The CDR3 totals 13 residues. The V end was cut by 1 base, the J end by 5 bases, with 9 bases between. Germline V CDR1 and CDR2: SGHTA, FQGTGA. This CDR3 is CASSLIDSNEQYF. DNA for the CDR3: TGTGCCAGCAGCTTAATCGACAGCAACGAGCAGTACTTC.

This chain joins TRBV28 and TRBJ1-3, with 7 bases that match TRBD1. The CDR3 consists of 15 residues. V dropped 3 bases and J dropped 3; count of bases not matched to a gene: 5. In germline, CDR1 is MDHEN, CDR2 SYDVKM. The CDR3: CASSFSGGFGNTIYF. For the CDR3, the DNA is TGTGCCAGCAGTTTCTCAGGGGGATTTGGAAACACCATATATTTT.

A few counts support this clone. CDR3 in DNA: TGTGCCATCAGTGCTACAGGCTCCTACGAGCAGTACTTC. This codes for CAISATGSYEQYF. The genes are TRBV10-3 and TRBJ2-7; possibly TRBD1 for D (5 bases). The CDR3 runs to 13 residues. Germline V gene data show CDR1 as ENHRY and CDR2 as SYGVKD. V was cut by 4 bases and J by 0 bases, with 7 bases left in between.

This rearrangement joins TRBV18 to TRBJ2-7; 8 bases are shared with TRBD1. J lost 7 bases, V lost 5 bases, and 10 bases had no gene match. This CDR3 region has 14 residues. Germline V gene data show CDR1 as KGHSH and CDR2 as LQKENI. The CDR3 here is CASSVQTGEREQYF. Here the CDR3 DNA reads TGTGCCAGCTCAGTCCAGACAGGGGAGCGGGAGCAGTACTTC.

This clone was seen repeatedly, ten times or more. The chain is built from TRBV18 and TRBJ2-2; 7 nucleotides line up with TRBD2. V lost 5 bases and J lost 1; bases outside the gene matches: 7. Germline assignment: CDR1 KGHSH and CDR2 LQKENI. The CDR3 consists of 16 residues. In nucleotides, the CDR3 is TGTGCCAGCTCATCGGAGCGGGAATGGAACACCGGGGAGCTGTTTTTT. Amino acid sequence: CASSSEREWNTGELFF. Variable domain in full (rest from reference TRBV18 and TRBJ2-2): NAGVMQNPRHLVRRRGQEARLRCSPMKGHSHVYWYRQLPEEGLKFMVYLQKENIIDESGMPKERFSAEFPKEGPSILRIQQVVRGDSAAYFCASSSEREWNTGELFFGEGSRLTVL.

The chain couples TRBV13 to TRBJ2-2; 9 nucleotides align to TRBD1. Germline CDR1 reads PRHDT; CDR2 reads FYEKMQ (reference sequence). The CDR3 contains 15 residues. V was pared by 4 bases and J by 6 bases, with 6 bases of the junction left unmatched. The DNA for the CDR3 is TGTGCCAGCAGCTCCGGGACAGGGAAAGCCGGGGAGCTGTTTTTT. Protein product: CASSSGTGKAGELFF. Full variable domain (rest looked up from reference TRBV13 and TRBJ2-2): AAGVIQSPRHLIKEKRETATLKCYPIPRHDTVYWYQQGPGQDPQFLISFYEKMQSDKGSIPDRFSAQQFSDYHSELNMSSLELGDSALYFCASSSGTGKAGELFFGEGSRLTVL.

The chain combines TRBV7-2 with TRBJ2-5, with D possibly TRBD2 on 6 matching bases. This CDR3 has 16 residues. The germline gives CDR1 SGHTA, CDR2 FQGNSA. Trimming removed 3 bases at V and 2 bases at J, with 16 bases between. The CDR3 reads CASSLGRRAGQETQYF. Written as DNA, the CDR3 is TGTGCCAGCAGCTTGGGCCGACGGGCGGGGCAAGAGACCCAGTACTTC.

The CDR3 here is CASSLTGEDEKLFF. DNA of the CDR3: TGCGCCAGCAGCTTGACAGGAGAGGATGAAAAACTGTTTTTT. V and J are TRBV5-1 and TRBJ1-4; D is perhaps TRBD1 (5 bases). The germline CDR1 and CDR2 sequences are SGHRS and YFSETQ. CDR3 length: 14 residues. V gave up 1 base and J gave up 6 bases, with 10 bases separating them.

The V gene is TRBV7-2, the J gene TRBJ2-7; 11 bases line up with TRBD2. CDR1 and CDR2 from the germline V gene are SGHTA and FQGNSA. The CDR3 runs 18 residues. V was pared by 3 bases and J by 2 bases, with 12 bases of the junction left unmatched. The CDR3: CASSFPLAGGRTPYEQYF. DNA of the CDR3: TGTGCCAGCAGCTTTCCCCTAGCGGGGGGACGTACACCCTACGAGCAGTACTTC.

This chain links TRBV29-1 with TRBJ2-3, with D tentatively TRBD2 (6 bases). This CDR3 is built from 13 residues. Germline V gene sequence: CDR1 SQVTM, CDR2 ANQGSEA. V was trimmed by 3 bases and J by 0 bases, leaving 7 bases between them. For the CDR3, the DNA is TGCAGCGTTGACGGGAGAAGCACAGATACGCAGTATTTT. It codes for CSVDGRSTDTQYF.

The sample holds a few counts of this clone. The rearrangement uses TRBV7-3 and TRBJ2-2; D is unclear. The CDR3 is made up of 13 amino acids. Germline V lookup: CDR1 SGHTA, CDR2 FQGTGA. Between the trimmed V and J ends, which lost 1 base and 7 bases, there was a span of 7 bases. CDR3 amino acids: CASSLMSSGELFF. The CDR3 coding sequence is TGTGCCAGCAGCTTAATGTCCAGCGGGGAGCTGTTTTTT.

The CDR3 bases are TGCAGTGCTAGTCTAGCCGGGGAGCAGTTCTTC. It encodes CSASLAGEQFF. This chain uses TRBV20-1 with TRBJ2-1; a weak D match, TRBD2 (5 bases). The CDR3 runs to 11 residues. V lost 3 bases and J 10 bases, leaving 10 bases between the germline ends. Germline CDR1 reads DFQATT; CDR2 reads SNEGSKA (reference sequence).

This chain connects TRBV27 to TRBJ2-7; the match to TRBD2 covers 7 bases. The CDR3 covers 13 residues. CDR1 and CDR2 from the germline V gene are MNHEY and SMNVEV (reference sequence). V lost 6 bases to trimming and J lost 1 base; unmatched junction nucleotides: 3. The CDR3 nucleotides read TGTGCCAGCAGGAGAGCGGGATCCTACGAGCAGTACTTC. Protein: CASRRAGSYEQYF.

V is TRBV7-2 and J is TRBJ2-5; TRBD1 agrees at 10 bases. Germline V gene lookup returns CDR1 SGHTA and CDR2 FQGNSA. The CDR3 spans 16 residues. Unmatched junction bases numbered 10, after V lost 5 bases and J lost 4 bases. In nucleotides, the CDR3 is TGTGCCAGCAGCGCAAATGCGAGGACAGGGGGAGAGACCCAGTACTTC. Protein product: CASSANARTGGETQYF.